This is a list of T cell receptor beta chains from one sample in a study of Graves' ophthalmopathy and Graves' hyperthyroidism. TCRdb passed the multiplex PCR reads through MiXCR, listing each CDR3 protein once. This table has about 740,000 distinct CDR3 sequences, roughly 40% appearing once. The sequenced material came from peripheral blood. All receptors come from an adult man with Graves' ophthalmopathy. Each CDR3 is given with its conserved first and last residue.

>TRBV27|TRBJ1-5
CASSLIGTGRQPQHF
>TRBV7-6|TRBJ2-2
CASSLGAGGNTGELFF
>TRBV7-2|TRBJ2-5
CASSLGPSEGQETQYF
>TRBV29-1|TRBJ1-4
CSVVRTGHYEKLFF
>TRBV24-1|TRBJ1-4
CATSDPGTGYNNEKLFF
>TRBV7-9|TRBJ2-7
CASSPGTGGYEQYF
>TRBV7-2|TRBJ2-5
CASSYRRDQGQETQYF
>TRBV24-1|TRBJ2-2
CATSDTLPNTGELFF
>TRBV24-1|TRBJ1-2
CATSDLKQGGIRGYTF
>TRBV20-1|TRBJ1-6
CSAQRDRGYSPLHF
>TRBV25-1|TRBJ2-2
CASSGTSGDTGELFF